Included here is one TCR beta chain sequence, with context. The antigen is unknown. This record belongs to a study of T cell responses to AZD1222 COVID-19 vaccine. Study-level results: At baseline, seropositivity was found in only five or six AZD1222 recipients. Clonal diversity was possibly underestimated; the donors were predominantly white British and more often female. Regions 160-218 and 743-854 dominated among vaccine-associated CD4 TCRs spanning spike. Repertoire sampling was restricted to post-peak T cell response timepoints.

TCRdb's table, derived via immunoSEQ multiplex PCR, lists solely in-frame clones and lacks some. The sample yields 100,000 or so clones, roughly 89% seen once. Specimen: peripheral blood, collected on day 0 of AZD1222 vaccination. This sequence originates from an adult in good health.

The CDR3 is CASSARDSNTEAFF. In DNA, the CDR3 is TGTGCCAGCAGTGCCCGGGATTCGAACACTGAAGCTTTCTTT. The chain links TRBV2 to TRBJ1-1, with D hard to call. This CDR3 spans 14 amino acids. Germline CDR1 reads SNHLY; CDR2 reads FYNNEI. The V end was cut by 4 bases, the J end by 1 base, with 10 bases between.